The 32 T cell receptor beta chains below come from one sample, sequenced in a study of T-cell reconstitution after alpha-beta-depleted transplantation in children. Molecular barcoding with unique molecular identifiers was used for the TCRbeta library. TCRdb independently ran MiXCR on the PCR reads; one entry per CDR3 protein. The sample consists of 200,000 to 300,000 distinct CDR3 sequences, around 25% of them appearing once. The material sequenced was PBMCs, mostly from graft donor cells, taken 360 days after TCRalphabeta/CD19-depleted stem cell transplant. These receptor sequences come from a female patient between 2 and 15 years old who had a stem cell transplant for congenital amegakaryocytic thrombocytopenia, so the T cells may come from the graft donor.

The chain has TRBV20-1 and TRBJ1-2; D unclear. In germline, CDR1 is DFQATT, CDR2 SNEGSKA (reference sequence). CDR3 length equals 13 residues. The ends were cut back, 1 base at V and 2 bases at J, with 8 bases in the middle. CDR3 in DNA: TGCAGTGCTAGAGCGACAAAGAACTATGGCTACACCTTC. It specifies CSARATKNYGYTF.

The V call is TRBV5-8, the J call TRBJ2-1; D might be TRBD1 (8 bases). The CDR3 length is 16 residues. Trimming cost V 3 bases and J 2 bases, with 15 bases left between them. The V gene's germline CDR1 is SGHTS and CDR2 YDEGEE. The CDR3 DNA is TGTGCCAGCAGCTCCAGGACAGGGAGGGCCTACAATGAGCAGTTCTTC. Translating gives CASSSRTGRAYNEQFF. The variable domain in full, completed from reference TRBV5-8 and TRBJ2-1, reads EAGVTQSPTHLIKTRGQQATLRCSPISGHTSVYWYQQALGLGLQFLLWYDEGEERNRGNFPPRFSGRQFPNYSSELNVNALELEDSALYLCASSSRTGRAYNEQFFGPGTRLTVL.

This clonotype appeared a few times. This chain uses TRBV7-2 with TRBJ2-5; no definite D call. The germline CDR1 and CDR2 sequences are SGHTA and FQGNSA. The CDR3 runs 13 residues. V lost 0 bases and J 3 bases, leaving 5 bases between the germline ends. The CDR3 DNA reads as TGTGCCAGCAGCTTAGCCAGAAAAGAGACCCAGTACTTC. This codes for CASSLARKETQYF.

J is TRBJ1-1 and V is TRBV28; D remains ambiguous. CDR3 size: 15 residues. Germline V CDR1 and CDR2: MDHEN, SYDVKM. The V end lost 10 bases, the J end lost 1 base, and 19 bases lay between the germline ends. CDR3: CATKGAGRGNTEAFF. CDR3 DNA sequence: TGTGCCACCAAGGGTGCGGGCCGGGGGAACACTGAAGCTTTCTTT.

The CDR3 spells CSARGLDRGTEAFF. CDR3 nucleotides: TGCAGTGCTAGGGGACTGGACAGGGGGACTGAAGCTTTCTTT. The V and J genes are TRBV20-1 and TRBJ1-1, with TRBD1 matching 10 bases. Germline CDR1 DFQATT, CDR2 SNEGSKA (reference sequence). The CDR3 has 14 residues. Trimming took 3 bases from V and 5 from J; bases not matched to a gene: 6.

The chain links TRBV24-1 to TRBJ2-1; D not resolved. Deletions cut 3 bases from V and 8 bases from J, with 13 bases between. This CDR3 spans 14 amino acids. Germline lookup yields CDR1 KGHDR and CDR2 SFDVKD. CDR3 coding DNA: TGTGCCACCAGTGATCCCTTGAGTCAGGATGAGCAGTTCTTC. Amino acids: CATSDPLSQDEQFF.

This clonotype was counted a few times. V is TRBV20-1 and J is TRBJ2-7, with D tentatively TRBD1 (5 bases). CDR3 length: 15 amino acids. The V end was cut by 2 bases, the J end by 2 bases, with 16 bases between. Germline V gene sequence: CDR1 DFQATT, CDR2 SNEGSKA (reference sequence). The CDR3 spells CSARRGLDKAYEQYF. The DNA of the CDR3 is TGCAGTGCTAGACGTGGTTTGGACAAAGCCTACGAGCAGTACTTC.

Comments on this clonotype: This may be a read error, as it is one base from a much larger clone. It is likely a read error, because the conserved phenylalanine at the end of the CDR3 is missing. This sequence joins TRBV10-3 and TRBJ2-5, with a weak D call TRBD2 (6 bases). The germline V gene encodes CDR1 ENHRY and CDR2 SYGVKD. This CDR3 spans 13 amino acids. With 8 bases removed from V and 1 base from J, the gap between germline ends came to 11 bases. CDR3 protein: CAIYSGTQETQYY. In DNA, the CDR3 is TGTGCCATCTATAGCGGTACCCAAGAGACCCAGTACTAC.

This clonotype showed up just a few times. V gene TRBV29-1 combines with J gene TRBJ1-5; a weak D match, TRBD1 (5 bases). Germline lookup yields CDR1 SQVTM and CDR2 ANQGSEA. The CDR3 length is 14 residues. V lost 6 bases and J 3 bases, leaving 15 bases between the germline ends. For the CDR3, the DNA is TGCAGCGTCGTTGTCCGGGACGCCAATCAGCCCCAGCATTTT. Residues: CSVVVRDANQPQHF.

The chain links TRBV5-1 to TRBJ2-3; tentatively, D is TRBD2 (6 bases). The CDR3 is made up of 15 amino acids. The V end lost 0 bases, the J end lost 7 bases, and 15 bases lay between the germline ends. Germline V gene lookup returns CDR1 SGHRS and CDR2 YFSETQ. In nucleotides, the CDR3 is TGCGCCAGCAGCTTGGAATCGCGGGGTAGTAATACGCAGTATTTT. This translates into CASSLESRGSNTQYF.

The CDR3 bases are TGTGCCAGCAGCTTAGGGCTAGCGGACGGTTACGAGCAGTACTTC. It specifies CASSLGLADGYEQYF. The J gene is TRBJ2-7, the V gene TRBV11-2, with TRBD2 matching over 7 bases. CDR3 size: 15 residues. Per germline, CDR1 SGHAT and CDR2 FQNNGV. The trim removed 1 base at V and 4 bases at J, leaving 7 bases unmatched.

This clonotype was seen a handful of times. The chain uses TRBV30 and TRBJ2-1, with TRBD1 identical over 9 bases. This CDR3 spans 14 amino acids. From germline, CDR1 is GTSNPN and CDR2 SVGIG (reference sequence). Trimming cost V 4 bases and J 4 bases; bases outside gene matches: 5. Here the CDR3 DNA reads TGTGCCTGGAACCGGGACAGGGCTTACAATGAGCAGTTCTTC. Its translation is CAWNRDRAYNEQFF.

This rearrangement joins TRBV7-7 to TRBJ2-2; no definite D call. Germline loops: CDR1 SSHAT, CDR2 FNYEAQ (reference sequence). Trimming stripped 5 bases from V and 4 bases from J, with 8 bases between. The CDR3 contains 13 residues. The CDR3 here is CASSPRSTGELFF. Written as DNA, the CDR3 is TGTGCCAGCAGCCCCAGGAGCACCGGGGAGCTGTTTTTT.

The rearrangement joins TRBV12-3 or TRBV12-4 to TRBJ2-2; 8 bases fit TRBD2. This CDR3 contains 16 residues. Trimming cost V 1 base and J 4 bases; bases outside gene matches: 5. The CDR3 sequence: CASSLGWRGATGELFF. CDR3 DNA sequence: TGTGCCAGCAGTTTAGGTTGGCGGGGGGCCACCGGGGAGCTGTTTTTT.

The J gene is TRBJ2-5, the V gene TRBV20-1, with 12 bases that match TRBD2. There are 15 residues in the CDR3. CDR1 is DFQATT, CDR2 SNEGSKA, per germline (reference sequence). The trim removed 4 bases at V and 4 bases at J, leaving 7 bases unmatched. The CDR3 region has the DNA TGCAGTGCTACTACCCCACTAGCGGGAGGAGAGACCCAGTACTTC. This sequence encodes CSATTPLAGGETQYF.

This chain uses TRBV28 with TRBJ2-2, with D perhaps TRBD1 (6 bases). The germline gives CDR1 MDHEN, CDR2 SYDVKM. V was pared by 6 bases and J by 2 bases, with 19 bases between. This CDR3 spans 17 amino acids. CDR3 amino acids: CASSFTGKRVNTGELFF. The DNA of the CDR3 is TGTGCCAGCAGCTTTACAGGGAAGAGGGTAAACACCGGGGAGCTGTTTTTT.

The V and J genes are TRBV6-1 and TRBJ2-7; unclear D gene. Germline V gene lookup returns CDR1 MNHNS and CDR2 SASEGT. CDR3 size: 13 residues. The V gene lost 7 bases and the J gene lost 3 bases, with 13 bases spanning the gap. This chain's CDR3 is CASTQIDGYEQYF. CDR3 DNA sequence: TGTGCCAGCACCCAAATAGACGGCTACGAGCAGTACTTC.

CDR3: CASSLRGKDTQYF. CDR3 sequence (DNA): TGCGCCAGCAGCTTACGGGGGAAAGATACGCAGTATTTT. The chain couples TRBV5-1 to TRBJ2-3, with TRBD2 as a possible D gene (6 bases). The CDR3 consists of 13 residues. The ends were cut back, 2 bases at V and 5 bases at J, with 9 bases in the middle. Looked up from germline, CDR1 is SGHRS and CDR2 is YFSETQ.

The gene calls are TRBV20-1 and TRBJ2-2; the D gene is possibly TRBD2 (6 bases). Germline lookup yields CDR1 DFQATT and CDR2 SNEGSKA (reference sequence). V was clipped by 1 base and J by 6 bases, with 18 bases between them. The length of the CDR3 is 16 residues. CDR3 loop: CSARVEQGGSSGELFF. CDR3 nucleotides: TGCAGTGCTAGAGTAGAGCAGGGAGGATCTTCCGGGGAGCTGTTTTTT.

This chain links TRBV20-1 with TRBJ2-2; D remains unclear. This CDR3 is 13 amino acids long. Germline assignment: CDR1 DFQATT and CDR2 SNEGSKA (reference sequence). V was shortened by 1 base and J by 5 bases, with 8 bases between the two germline ends. The DNA for the CDR3 is TGCAGTGCTAGAGGAAGAAAGACCGGGGAGCTGTTTTTT. Its translation: CSARGRKTGELFF.

This clonotype was seen more than once but under ten times. The chain joins TRBV10-3 to TRBJ1-2; D is ambiguous. Deletions cut 0 bases from V and 5 bases from J, with 16 bases between. The CDR3 length is 16 residues. In germline, CDR1 is ENHRY, CDR2 SYGVKD. Written as DNA, the CDR3 is TGTGCCATCAGTGAGTCGGGTGGAGTGGAGGCTTATGGCTACACCTTC. Its protein is CAISESGGVEAYGYTF.

The chain combines TRBV12-3 or TRBV12-4 with TRBJ1-1, with a possible D match to TRBD1 (5 bases). This CDR3 has 14 amino acids. V lost 3 bases and J lost 4, with 12 bases in between. The CDR3 region has the DNA TGTGCCAGCAGTTTGTGGTTTGGGGGCACTGAAGCTTTCTTT. Translating gives CASSLWFGGTEAFF.

This clonotype was detected a few times. The chain employs TRBV5-1 and TRBJ2-2; possibly TRBD1 or TRBD2 for D (5 bases each). Germline assignment: CDR1 SGHRS and CDR2 YFSETQ. The V end was cut by 3 bases, the J end by 3 bases, with 12 bases between. CDR3 length equals 15 residues. CDR3 region: CASSSGTAHTGELFF. In nucleotides, the CDR3 is TGCGCCAGCAGCTCCGGGACGGCGCACACCGGGGAGCTGTTTTTT.

This clonotype was observed many times. The chain couples TRBV7-8 to TRBJ2-5; D is uncertain. The germline V gene encodes CDR1 SGHVS and CDR2 FQNEAQ. The CDR3 has 11 amino acids. Trimming removed 6 bases from V and 4 bases from J, with 6 bases in between. CDR3 in DNA: TGTGCCAGCAGTTCACGAGAGACCCAGTACTTC. Protein sequence: CASSSRETQYF.

The genes are TRBV20-1 and TRBJ1-2, with D perhaps TRBD1 (5 bases). Germline CDR1 reads DFQATT; CDR2 reads SNEGSKA (reference sequence). With 5 bases removed from V and 0 bases from J, the gap between germline ends came to 10 bases. The CDR3 has 13 amino acids. Here the CDR3 DNA reads TGCAGTGCTCTGGGGGGGACTAACTATGGCTACACCTTC. It translates to CSALGGTNYGYTF.

This clonotype turned up a few times. The genes are TRBV29-1 and TRBJ2-7; no definite D call. V shed 4 bases and J shed 0 bases, with 10 bases lying between them. This CDR3 contains 13 residues. The V gene's germline CDR1 is SQVTM and CDR2 ANQGSEA. CDR3 sequence (DNA): TGCAGCGTTGGGCCCTGGGGCTCCTACGAGCAGTACTTC. Its protein is CSVGPWGSYEQYF.

The V gene is TRBV10-3, the J gene TRBJ1-1, with D uncertain. V was shortened by 8 bases and J by 3 bases, with 10 bases between the two germline ends. The germline CDR1 and CDR2 sequences are ENHRY and SYGVKD. The CDR3 runs 12 residues. The CDR3 DNA reads as TGTGCCATCGGGGAGTTGGACACTGAAGCTTTCTTT. Protein: CAIGELDTEAFF.

This clonotype occurred a few times. V gene TRBV5-1 combines with J gene TRBJ1-2; 9 nucleotides line up with TRBD1. This CDR3 contains 14 residues. The V gene's germline CDR1 is SGHRS and CDR2 YFSETQ. The V gene end was trimmed by 0 bases and the J gene end by 6 bases; junction bases not matched to a gene: 3. The CDR3, as DNA: TGCGCCAGCAGCTTGGAGGGACAGGGAGATGGCTACACCTTC. Translation: CASSLEGQGDGYTF.

The gene calls are TRBV28 and TRBJ2-5, with 8 bases lining up with TRBD1. CDR3 length: 15 residues. The V and J ends lost 5 bases and 4 bases, in that order; junction bases with no gene match: 9. Germline V gene data show CDR1 as MDHEN and CDR2 as SYDVKM. This CDR3 reads CASSRGQGVGETQYF. DNA for the CDR3: TGTGCCAGCAGTAGAGGACAGGGCGTGGGAGAGACCCAGTACTTC.

The sample holds many counts of this clonotype. V and J are TRBV4-1 and TRBJ1-1; D remains unclear. V lost 5 bases to trimming and J lost 1 base, with 8 bases between them. This CDR3 has 13 amino acids. The V gene's germline CDR1 is MGHRA and CDR2 YSYEKL. Here the CDR3 DNA reads TGCGCCAGCAGCATAGGGAGGAACACTGAAGCTTTCTTT. As protein: CASSIGRNTEAFF.

This clonotype has just a few counts. V is TRBV10-3 and J is TRBJ1-2; D remains ambiguous. V shed 0 bases and J shed 6 bases, with 8 bases lying between them. The CDR3 spans 13 residues. Per the germline V gene, CDR1 is ENHRY and CDR2 is SYGVKD. CDR3: CAISESGGHGYTF. The CDR3 DNA is TGTGCCATCAGTGAGTCGGGTGGCCATGGCTACACCTTC.

This clonotype was seen a few times. V and J are TRBV18 and TRBJ1-1, with D possibly matching TRBD1 (6 bases). Trimming pared 6 bases from V and 0 bases from J, leaving 11 bases between. The CDR3 has 14 amino acids. The germline V gene encodes CDR1 KGHSH and CDR2 LQKENI. CDR3 protein: CASSTTGMNTEAFF. The CDR3 DNA reads as TGTGCCAGCTCGACTACAGGGATGAACACTGAAGCTTTCTTT.